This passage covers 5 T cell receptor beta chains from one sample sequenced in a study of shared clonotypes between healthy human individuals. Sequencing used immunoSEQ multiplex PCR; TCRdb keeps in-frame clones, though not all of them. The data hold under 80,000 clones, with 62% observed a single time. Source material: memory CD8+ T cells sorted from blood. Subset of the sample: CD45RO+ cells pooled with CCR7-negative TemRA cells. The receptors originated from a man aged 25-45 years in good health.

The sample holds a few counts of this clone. The CDR3, as DNA: TGTGCCAGCAGCCAAAGACCGGGCTACGAGCAGTACTTC. Amino acids: CASSQRPGYEQYF. The gene calls are TRBV7-7 and TRBJ2-7; D remains unclear. This CDR3 has 13 amino acids. Germline V gives CDR1 SSHAT, CDR2 FNYEAQ (reference sequence). The V end was cut by 5 bases, the J end by 3 bases, with 11 bases between.

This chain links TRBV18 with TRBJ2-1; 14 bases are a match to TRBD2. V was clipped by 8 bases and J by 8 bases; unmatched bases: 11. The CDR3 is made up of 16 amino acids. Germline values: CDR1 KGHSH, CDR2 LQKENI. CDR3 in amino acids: CASARGTSGSRDEQFF. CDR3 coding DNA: TGTGCCAGCGCACGAGGGACTAGCGGGAGCCGGGATGAGCAGTTCTTC.

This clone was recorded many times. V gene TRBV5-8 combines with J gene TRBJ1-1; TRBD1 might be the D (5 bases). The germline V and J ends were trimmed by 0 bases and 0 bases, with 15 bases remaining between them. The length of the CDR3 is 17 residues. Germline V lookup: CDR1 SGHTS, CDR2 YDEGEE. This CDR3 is CASSLGGLRALNTEAFF. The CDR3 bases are TGTGCCAGCAGCTTGGGGGGCCTCAGGGCTTTGAACACTGAAGCTTTCTTT.

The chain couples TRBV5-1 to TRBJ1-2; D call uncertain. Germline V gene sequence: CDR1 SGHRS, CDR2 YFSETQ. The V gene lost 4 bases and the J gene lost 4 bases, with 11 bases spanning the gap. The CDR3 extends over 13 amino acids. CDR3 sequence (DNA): TGCGCCAGCAGCGAAGTCCGGGGCTATGGCTACACCTTC. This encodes CASSEVRGYGYTF.

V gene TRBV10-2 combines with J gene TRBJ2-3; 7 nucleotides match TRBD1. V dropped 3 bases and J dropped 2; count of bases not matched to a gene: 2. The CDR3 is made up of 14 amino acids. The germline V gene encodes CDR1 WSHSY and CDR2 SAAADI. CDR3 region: CASSDTGDTDTQYF. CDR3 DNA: TGCGCCAGCAGTGATACAGGGGACACAGATACGCAGTATTTT.